This T cell receptor beta chain originates from a study of blood T cell repertoires in COVID-19. Study context: Samples of COVID-19 (acute and convalescent) were obtained from the United States, Italy and Spain. Sample material is recorded as cDNA or gDNA derived from T cells, B-cell-depleted T cells, or PBMCs.

Study processing details: Amplifying reference gene primers gave estimates of nucleated cell counts. TCRdb's table, derived via immunoSEQ multiplex PCR, lists solely in-frame clones and lacks some. V and J calls and clone size are copied from that table; D and trimming were computed from the DNA. Of 140,000 or so clones in the sample, about four fifths were seen once. The CDR3 spans 15 residues. The V and J ends lost 0 bases and 1 base respectively, with 10 bases between them. Looked up from germline, CDR1 is KGHSH and CDR2 is LQKENI. Followed over time, Seattle patients had been enrolled while infection was active.

The TCR originated in a man under 40 with COVID-19, enrolled during active disease. The chain employs TRBV18 and TRBJ2-7; the D gene is possibly TRBD1 (6 bases). The sample consisted of peripheral blood. The CDR3 DNA sequence: TGTGCCAGCTCACCACCTTTGGGGGCTTCCTACGAGCAGTACTTC. As protein: CASSPPLGASYEQYF.